The 5 T cell receptor beta chains presented below share a single source sample, sequenced in a study of beta chain features in type 1 diabetes (dated by TCRdb to 2017 to 2018). Receptor libraries were prepared by the immunoSEQ multiplex PCR assay. The entire isolated RNA was reverse transcribed using the High Capacity cDNA Reverse Transcription Kit, and thus expressed TCRB transcripts were sequenced. In TCRdb, the immuneACCESS table is reduced to in-frame sequences with V and J assigned. These tables do not hold every clone; where another copy was compared, an unresolved V gene accounts for under half, and the others remain unexplained. The table for this sample lists tens of thousands of clones; over 60% of them were counted only once. The biggest ten clones account for approximately 2.3% of the sample. Input material: Tregs from blood. Interpreted using the paper, the cell subset or site label stands for: regulatory CD4+ T cells. The receptor source for this set is a middle-aged woman in good health.

The chain links TRBV5-1 to TRBJ2-2; 7 bases are shared with TRBD1. V trimming: 2 bases; J trimming: 4 bases; junction bases outside the gene matches: 5. CDR1 is SGHRS and CDR2 is YFSETQ in the germline V gene. CDR3 length: 15 residues. The CDR3 region has the DNA TGCGCCAGCAGCTTCAGGGGGTCCTCCACCGGGGAGCTGTTTTTT. The encoded protein is CASSFRGSSTGELFF.

The CDR3 sequence is CASSFRGALAGYEQYF. The CDR3 nucleotides are TGTGCCAGCAGTTTCCGAGGAGCTCTAGCGGGCTACGAGCAGTACTTC. The chain combines TRBV27 with TRBJ2-7; 8 nucleotides line up with TRBD2. V lost 3 bases, J lost 3 bases, and 10 bases stayed unmatched. Germline CDR1 reads MNHEY; CDR2 reads SMNVEV (reference sequence). The length of the CDR3 is 16 residues.

This chain connects TRBV23-1 to TRBJ2-5; D gene ambiguous. Judging by the DNA end, TRBJ2-7 fits better; the J call may be wrong. TRBV23-1 is designated an ORF whose function remains uncertain. The CDR3 has 11 residues. CDR3 coding DNA: TGCGCCAGCACCCTTTCCTACGAGCAGTACTTC. Amino acids: CASTLSYEQYF.

This clone was detected a few times. The chain combines TRBV6-1 with TRBJ1-5; 10 bases line up with TRBD1. The J segment lost 6 bases and the V segment lost 6 bases, leaving 5 bases of the junction unmatched. CDR1 is MNHNS, CDR2 SASEGT, per germline. This CDR3 has 14 residues. The CDR3 region is CASRSGQGIQPQHF. For the CDR3, the DNA is TGTGCCAGCAGGTCGGGACAGGGGATTCAGCCCCAGCATTTT.

The CDR3 bases are TGTGCCAGCAGCTTAGGAGGACTCGGTATTGGAGAGACCCAGTACTTC. Residues: CASSLGGLGIGETQYF. The chain couples TRBV7-2 to TRBJ2-5; D is possibly TRBD2 (5 bases). Germline lookup yields CDR1 SGHTA and CDR2 FQGNSA. The CDR3 contains 16 residues. Trimming removed 1 base from V and 4 bases from J, with 16 bases in between.